These T cell receptor beta chains were read from a single sample in a study of cytomegalovirus exposure and HLA in healthy donors. Sequenced by immunoSEQ multiplex PCR; TCRdb stores in-frame clones only, minus some. The profile shows about 110,000 clones, about four fifths of them singletons. Sequencing was performed on PBMCs. The receptors were gathered from a man aged 50 or older in good health and CMV-seronegative. The CDR3 runs from the conserved cysteine through the conserved F or W. D genes are given only for firm matches. Some rows have no size entry. The others give once, few or many, or a class for an expanded clone.

V gene: TRBV29-1
clone size: -
D gene: TRBD1
J gene: TRBJ2-1
CDR3 DNA: TGCAGCGTCACTCCTCGACAGGGACGGGATGAGCAGTTCTTC
CDR3 protein: CSVTPRQGRDEQFF

V gene: TRBV5-1
clone size: -
D gene: TRBD1
J gene: TRBJ1-1
CDR3 DNA: TGCGCCAGCAGCTTGGACAGGGGTGGTCACACTGAAGCTTTCTTT
CDR3 protein: CASSLDRGGHTEAFF

V gene: TRBV19
clone size: -
D gene: -
J gene: TRBJ1-4
CDR3 DNA: TGTGCCTCGAAGAGGGCGACGTGGGATGAAAAACTGTTTTTT
CDR3 protein: CASKRATWDEKLFF

V gene: TRBV25-1
clone size: -
D gene: -
J gene: TRBJ1-2
CDR3 DNA: TGTGCCAGTCAGCAAACCAGGGGCGGCTACACCTTC
CDR3 protein: CASQQTRGGYTF

V gene: TRBV11-3
clone size: once
D gene: TRBD1
J gene: TRBJ1-1
CDR3 DNA: TGTGCCAGCAGCGCAGGACAGGGGAGCACTGAAGCTTTCTTT
CDR3 protein: CASSAGQGSTEAFF

V gene: TRBV11-2
clone size: -
D gene: -
J gene: TRBJ2-1
CDR3 DNA: TGTGCCAGCAGCTTGATGCGGGCCCGGAATGAGCAGTTCTTC
CDR3 protein: CASSLMRARNEQFF

V gene: TRBV5-6
clone size: -
D gene: -
J gene: TRBJ1-1
CDR3 DNA: TGTGCCAGCAGCTCCCCCCGGGGGAACACTGAAGCTTTCTTT
CDR3 protein: CASSSPRGNTEAFF

V gene: TRBV5-1
clone size: -
D gene: TRBD2
J gene: TRBJ2-2
CDR3 DNA: TGCGCCAGCAGCCCTTTTGGCCGGGGGGACACCGGGGAGCTGTTTTTT
CDR3 protein: CASSPFGRGDTGELFF

V gene: TRBV10-3
clone size: -
D gene: TRBD1
J gene: TRBJ1-4
CDR3 DNA: TGTGCCATCAGTGAGGGACAGGATGGGGAAAAACTGTTTTTT
CDR3 protein: CAISEGQDGEKLFF

V gene: TRBV11-3
clone size: -
D gene: -
J gene: TRBJ2-5
CDR3 DNA: TGTGCCAGCAGCTTAGTTGTCAGGGGAGAGACCCAGTACTTC
CDR3 protein: CASSLVVRGETQYF

V gene: TRBV4-2
clone size: -
D gene: TRBD1
J gene: TRBJ1-4
CDR3 DNA: TGTGCCAGCAGCCAAGTAGGGGTGGGGACAGGGAGTGAAAAACTGTTTTTT
CDR3 protein: CASSQVGVGTGSEKLFF

V gene: TRBV5-1
clone size: -
D gene: -
J gene: TRBJ1-6
CDR3 DNA: TGCGCCAGCAGCTCCCAGGGAACAAATTCACCCCTCCACTTT
CDR3 protein: CASSSQGTNSPLHF

V gene: TRBV7-9
clone size: -
D gene: TRBD1
J gene: TRBJ1-5
CDR3 DNA: TGTGCCACCCCATCCTCGGGACAGCCGGGACAGCCCCAGCATTTT
CDR3 protein: CATPSSGQPGQPQHF

V gene: TRBV15
clone size: -
D gene: -
J gene: TRBJ2-3
CDR3 DNA: TGTGCCACCAGCAGAGATCGGTTCATCCCGGGAACAGATACGCAGTATTTT
CDR3 protein: CATSRDRFIPGTDTQYF

V gene: TRBV19
clone size: -
D gene: -
J gene: TRBJ1-3
CDR3 DNA: TGTGCCAGTAGTCCGAGGGAGGGGTCTGGAAACACCATATATTTT
CDR3 protein: CASSPREGSGNTIYF